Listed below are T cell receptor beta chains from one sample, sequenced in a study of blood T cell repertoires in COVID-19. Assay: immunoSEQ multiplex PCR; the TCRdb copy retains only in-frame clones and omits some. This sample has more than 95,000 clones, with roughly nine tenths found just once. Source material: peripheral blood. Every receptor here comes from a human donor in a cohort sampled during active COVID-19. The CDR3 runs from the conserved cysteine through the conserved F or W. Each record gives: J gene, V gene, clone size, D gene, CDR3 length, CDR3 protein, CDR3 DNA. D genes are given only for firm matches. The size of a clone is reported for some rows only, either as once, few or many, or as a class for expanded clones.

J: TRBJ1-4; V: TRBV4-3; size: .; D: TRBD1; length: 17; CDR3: CASGRDRGSATNEKLFF; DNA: TGCGCCAGCGGCCGGGACAGGGGATCTGCAACTAATGAAAAACTGTTTTTT
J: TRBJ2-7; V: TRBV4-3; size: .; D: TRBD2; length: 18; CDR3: CASSQSPLAGGGTYEQYF; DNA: TGCGCCAGCAGCCAATCCCCCTTAGCGGGAGGGGGGACCTACGAGCAGTACTTC
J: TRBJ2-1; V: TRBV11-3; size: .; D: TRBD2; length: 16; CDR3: CASSETGGGLYNEQFF; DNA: TGTGCCAGCAGTGAGACGGGCGGGGGACTCTACAATGAGCAGTTCTTC
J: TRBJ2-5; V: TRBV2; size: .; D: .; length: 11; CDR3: CASKARETQYF; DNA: TGTGCCAGCAAAGCCAGGGAGACCCAGTACTTC
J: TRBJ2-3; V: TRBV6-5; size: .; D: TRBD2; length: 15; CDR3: CASSWAGGITDTQYF; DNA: TGTGCCAGCAGTTGGGCGGGGGGGATTACAGATACGCAGTATTTT
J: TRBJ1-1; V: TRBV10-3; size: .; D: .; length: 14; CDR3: CAISEGQGNTEAFF; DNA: TGTGCCATCAGTGAAGGGCAGGGCAACACTGAAGCTTTCTTT
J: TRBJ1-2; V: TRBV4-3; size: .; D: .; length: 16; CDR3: CASSQDGAGANYGYTF; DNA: TGCGCCAGCAGCCAAGACGGGGCAGGGGCGAACTATGGCTACACCTTC
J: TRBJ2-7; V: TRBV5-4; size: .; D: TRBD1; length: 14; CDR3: CASSPRSGTDEQYF; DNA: TGTGCCAGCAGCCCGCGCTCCGGGACAGACGAGCAGTACTTC
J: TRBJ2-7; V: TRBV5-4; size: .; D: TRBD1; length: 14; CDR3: CASSGQGIPYEQYF; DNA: TGTGCCAGCAGCGGACAGGGCATTCCCTACGAGCAGTACTTC
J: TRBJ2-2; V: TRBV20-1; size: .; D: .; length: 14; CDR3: CSASGGRDTGELFF; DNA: TGCAGTGCTAGTGGGGGGCGCGACACCGGGGAGCTGTTTTTT
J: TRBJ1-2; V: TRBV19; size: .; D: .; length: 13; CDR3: CASKETHNYGYTF; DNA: TGTGCCAGTAAAGAGACTCACAACTATGGCTACACCTTC
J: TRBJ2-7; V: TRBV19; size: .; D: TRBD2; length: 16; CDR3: CASSRKLAGPSYEQYF; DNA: TGTGCCAGTAGTAGGAAGCTAGCGGGGCCTTCCTACGAGCAGTACTTC
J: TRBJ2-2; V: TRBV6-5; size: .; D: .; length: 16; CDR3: CASSYEATLNTGELFF; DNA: TGTGCCAGCAGTTACGAGGCTACTCTGAACACCGGGGAGCTGTTTTTT
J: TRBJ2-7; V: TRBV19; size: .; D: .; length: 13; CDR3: CASSIGGRSEQYF; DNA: TGTGCCAGTAGTATAGGGGGGCGCAGTGAGCAGTACTTC
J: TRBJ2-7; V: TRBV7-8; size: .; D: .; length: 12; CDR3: CASSLYGGEQYF; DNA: TGTGCCAGCAGCCTCTATGGGGGGGAGCAGTACTTC
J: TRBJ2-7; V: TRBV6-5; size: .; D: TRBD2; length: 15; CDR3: CASSYGTSVTYEQYF; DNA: TGTGCCAGCAGTTACGGGACTAGCGTCACCTACGAGCAGTACTTC
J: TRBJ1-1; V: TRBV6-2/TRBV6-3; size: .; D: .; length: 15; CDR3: CASSPGLSWNTEAFF; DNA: TGTGCCAGCAGTCCCGGTCTGTCGTGGAACACTGAAGCTTTCTTT
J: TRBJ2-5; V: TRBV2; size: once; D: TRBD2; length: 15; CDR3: CASSKIAGGKETQYF; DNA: TGTGCCAGCAGTAAGATAGCGGGAGGGAAAGAGACCCAGTACTTC
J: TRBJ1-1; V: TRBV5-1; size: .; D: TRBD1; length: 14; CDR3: CASSLGQGVTEAFF; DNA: TGCGCCAGCAGCTTGGGACAGGGGGTAACTGAAGCTTTCTTT
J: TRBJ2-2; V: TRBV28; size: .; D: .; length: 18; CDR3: CASSFALTARGNTGELFF; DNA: TGTGCCAGCAGTTTTGCCCTGACGGCCAGGGGGAACACCGGGGAGCTGTTTTTT
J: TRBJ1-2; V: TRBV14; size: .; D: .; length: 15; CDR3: CASSQDLSWGHGYTF; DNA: TGTGCCAGCAGCCAAGATCTTTCCTGGGGGCATGGCTACACCTTC
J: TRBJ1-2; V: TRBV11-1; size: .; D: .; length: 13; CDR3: CASSPRGNYGYTF; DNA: TGTGCCAGCAGCCCCAGGGGCAACTATGGCTACACCTTC
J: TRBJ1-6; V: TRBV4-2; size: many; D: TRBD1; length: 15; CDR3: CASSKGQVNNSPLHF; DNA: TGTGCCAGCAGCAAGGGACAGGTCAATAATTCACCCCTCCACTTT
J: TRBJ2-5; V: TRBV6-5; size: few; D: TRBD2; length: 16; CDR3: CASSYSKASGVGTQYF; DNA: TGTGCCAGCAGTTACTCGAAAGCTAGCGGGGTGGGGACCCAGTACTTC
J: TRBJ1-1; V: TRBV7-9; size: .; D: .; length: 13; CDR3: CASRGHLNTEAFF; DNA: TGTGCCAGCAGGGGACACCTGAACACTGAAGCTTTCTTT
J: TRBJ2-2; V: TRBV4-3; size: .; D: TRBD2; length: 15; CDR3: CASSTSGSKAGELFF; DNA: TGCGCCAGCTCGACTAGCGGGAGTAAGGCCGGGGAGCTGTTTTTT
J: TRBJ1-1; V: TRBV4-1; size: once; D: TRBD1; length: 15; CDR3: CASSWRDSPNTEAFF; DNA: TGCGCCAGCAGCTGGAGGGACAGCCCGAACACTGAAGCTTTCTTT
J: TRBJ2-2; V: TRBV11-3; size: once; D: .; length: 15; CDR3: CASSYGTANTGELFF; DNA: TGTGCCAGCAGCTACGGGACTGCGAACACCGGGGAGCTGTTTTTT
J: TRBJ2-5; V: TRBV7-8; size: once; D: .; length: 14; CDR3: CASSSDRGGETQYF; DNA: TGTGCCAGCAGCTCCGATAGGGGGGGAGAGACCCAGTACTTC
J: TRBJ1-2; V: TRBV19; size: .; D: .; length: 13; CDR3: CASSIQGNYGYTF; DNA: TGTGCCAGTAGTATACAGGGTAACTATGGCTACACCTTC
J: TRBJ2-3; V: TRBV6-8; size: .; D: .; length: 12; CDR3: CAKRGPTDTQYF; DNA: TGTGCCAAAAGAGGGCCCACAGATACGCAGTATTTT
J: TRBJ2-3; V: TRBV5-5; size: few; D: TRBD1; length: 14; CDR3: CASSPDRGRSTQYF; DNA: TGTGCCAGCAGCCCGGACAGGGGTAGAAGTACGCAGTATTTT
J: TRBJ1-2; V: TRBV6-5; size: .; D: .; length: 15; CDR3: CASSYSGQGTYGYTF; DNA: TGTGCCAGCAGTTACTCTGGGCAGGGAACCTATGGCTACACCTTC
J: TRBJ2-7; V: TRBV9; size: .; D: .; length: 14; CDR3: CASSNTGTPYEQYF; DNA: TGTGCCAGCAGCAATACCGGGACACCGTACGAGCAGTACTTC
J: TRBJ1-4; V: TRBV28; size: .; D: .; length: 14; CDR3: CASSFRLQGRGRLF; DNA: TGTGCCAGCAGTTTTAGGTTGCAGGGGAGGGGAAGATTATTT
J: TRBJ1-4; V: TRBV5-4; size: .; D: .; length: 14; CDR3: CASSSGSENEKLFF; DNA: TGTGCCAGCAGCTCGGGTTCTGAGAATGAAAAACTGTTTTTT
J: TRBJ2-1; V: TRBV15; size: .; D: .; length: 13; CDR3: CATSRVADNEQFF; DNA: TGTGCCACCAGCAGAGTGGCAGACAATGAGCAGTTCTTC
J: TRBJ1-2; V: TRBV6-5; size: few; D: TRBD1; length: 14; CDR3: CASRGQGDGYGYTF; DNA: TGTGCCAGCAGGGGACAGGGTGATGGCTATGGCTACACCTTC
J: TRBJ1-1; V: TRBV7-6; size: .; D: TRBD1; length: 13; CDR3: CASSLGTGGEAFF; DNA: TGTGCCAGCAGCTTAGGTACAGGGGGGGAAGCTTTCTTT
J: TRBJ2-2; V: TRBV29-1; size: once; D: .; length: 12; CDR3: CSVDRTTGELFF; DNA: TGCAGCGTTGACAGAACCACCGGGGAGCTGTTTTTT
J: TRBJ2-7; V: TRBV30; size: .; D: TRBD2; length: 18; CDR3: CAWINPRLAGGTLYEQYF; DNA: TGTGCCTGGATTAACCCCCGACTAGCGGGGGGGACCCTCTACGAGCAGTACTTC
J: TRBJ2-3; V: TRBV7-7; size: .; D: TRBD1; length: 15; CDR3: CASSLGTGSTDTQYF; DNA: TGTGCTAGCAGCTTGGGGACAGGGAGCACAGATACGCAGTATTTT
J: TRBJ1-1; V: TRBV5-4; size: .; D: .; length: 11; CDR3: CASSLNTEAFF; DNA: TGTGCCAGCAGCCTTAACACTGAAGCTTTCTTT
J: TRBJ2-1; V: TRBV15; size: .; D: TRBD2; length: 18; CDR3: CATSRDRGPSGGYNEQFF; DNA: TGTGCCACCAGCAGAGACCGGGGGCCTAGCGGGGGGTACAATGAGCAGTTCTTC
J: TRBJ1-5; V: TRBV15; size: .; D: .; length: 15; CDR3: CATSRADYSNQPQHF; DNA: TGTGCCACCAGCCGGGCGGACTATAGCAATCAGCCCCAGCATTTT
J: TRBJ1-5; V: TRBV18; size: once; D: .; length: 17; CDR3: CASSIAPTTGYNQPQHF; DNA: TGTGCCAGCTCTATTGCGCCAACGACAGGCTACAATCAGCCCCAGCATTTT
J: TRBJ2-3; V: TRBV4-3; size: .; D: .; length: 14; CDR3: CASSQDLGANTQYF; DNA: TGCGCCAGCAGCCAAGATTTGGGGGCGAATACGCAGTATTTT
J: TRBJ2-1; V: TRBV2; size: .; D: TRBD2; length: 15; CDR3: CASSGVLAGRGEQFF; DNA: TGTGCCAGCAGTGGAGTGCTAGCGGGGAGGGGAGAGCAGTTCTTC
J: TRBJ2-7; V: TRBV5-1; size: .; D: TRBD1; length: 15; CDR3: CASSFTGQGPYEQYF; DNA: TGCGCCAGCAGCTTCACTGGACAGGGCCCCTACGAGCAGTACTTC
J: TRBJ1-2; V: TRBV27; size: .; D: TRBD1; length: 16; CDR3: CASGDSLKAPNYGYTF; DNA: TGTGCCAGCGGGGACAGCCTAAAGGCACCTAACTATGGCTACACCTTC
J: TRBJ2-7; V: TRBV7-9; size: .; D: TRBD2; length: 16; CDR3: CASSFMRTSGSDEQYF; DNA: TGTGCCAGCAGCTTCATGAGGACTAGCGGGAGCGACGAGCAGTACTTC
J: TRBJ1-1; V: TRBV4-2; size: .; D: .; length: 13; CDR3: CATQQMMNTEAFF; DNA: TGTGCCACACAACAGATGATGAACACTGAAGCTTTCTTT